This T cell receptor (beta chain) is drawn from a study of T-cell memory formation after mild COVID-19. For the study at large: Each donor largely had its own TCR clusters. Study-wide results and limits: Detection of some responders pre-infection suggested pre-existing cross-reactive memory T cells participated.

Unmatched junction bases numbered 7, after V lost 5 bases and J lost 4 bases. This CDR3 contains 15 residues. It was 5'RACE with constant-segment primers that produced the TCR alpha and TCR beta cDNA libraries, which carried sample barcodes and UMIs. TCRdb independently ran MiXCR on the 5' RACE reads; one entry per CDR3 protein. The sample holds almost 350,000 distinct CDR3 sequences, 20% to 25% seen once. In its sample, this clonotype was seen many times. Its antigen is undetermined. The source is a man aged 18 to 30 who had mild COVID-19 (a few samples of this study predate the infection). Cell type and time point are not known. The sequencing input was PBMCs or a T cell subset sorted from them (not recorded which). The chain uses TRBV12-3 or TRBV12-4 and TRBJ2-3; TRBD2 matches at 9 bases. The CDR3 protein is CASSPGTSYPDTQYF. CDR3 DNA sequence: TGTGCCAGCAGTCCCGGGACTAGCTATCCAGATACGCAGTATTTT.